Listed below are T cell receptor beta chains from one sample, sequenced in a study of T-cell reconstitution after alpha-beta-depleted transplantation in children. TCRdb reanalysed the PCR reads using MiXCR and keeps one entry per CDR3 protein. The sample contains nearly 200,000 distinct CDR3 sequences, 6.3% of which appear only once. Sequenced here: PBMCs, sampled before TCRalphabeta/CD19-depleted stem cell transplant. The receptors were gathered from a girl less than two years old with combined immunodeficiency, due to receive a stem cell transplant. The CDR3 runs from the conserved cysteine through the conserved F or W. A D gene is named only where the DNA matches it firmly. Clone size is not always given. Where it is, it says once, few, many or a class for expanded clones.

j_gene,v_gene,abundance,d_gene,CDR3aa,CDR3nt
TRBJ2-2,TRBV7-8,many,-,CASSLGIAFKGRELFF,TGTGCCAGCAGCTTAGGGATAGCGTTCAAGGGGAGGGAGCTGTTTTTT
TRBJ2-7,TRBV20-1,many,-,CSARDQQIPDSHEQYF,TGCAGTGCTAGAGATCAACAGATCCCAGACAGTCACGAGCAGTACTTC
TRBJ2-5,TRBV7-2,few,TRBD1,CASSERDRGKTQYF,TGTGCCAGCAGCGAACGGGACAGGGGAAAGACCCAGTACTTC
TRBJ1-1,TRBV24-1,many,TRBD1,CATRLGQGNTEAFF,TGTGCCACCAGGTTAGGACAGGGTAACACTGAAGCTTTCTTT
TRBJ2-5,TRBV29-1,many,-,CSAEEETQYF,TGCAGCGCTGAGGAAGAGACCCAGTACTTC
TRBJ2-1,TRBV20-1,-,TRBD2,CCARGLAGGSFISYNEQFF,TGCTGTGCTAGAGGATTGGCGGGGGGGTCTTTTATATCCTACAATGAGCAGTTCTTC
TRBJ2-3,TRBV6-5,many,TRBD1,CASSYPDRYTQYF,TGTGCCAGCAGTTACCCGGACAGGTATACGCAGTATTTT
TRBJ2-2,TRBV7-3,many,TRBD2,CASSTSAGTSAGELFF,TGTGCCAGCAGCACCAGCGCCGGGACTAGCGCCGGGGAGCTGTTTTTT
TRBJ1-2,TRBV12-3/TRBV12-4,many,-,CASSETGRNGYTF,TGTGCCAGCAGTGAAACAGGTAGAAATGGCTACACCTTC
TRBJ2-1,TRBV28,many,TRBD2,CASNHNWTSGNEQFF,TGTGCCAGCAACCACAATTGGACTAGCGGGAATGAGCAGTTCTTC
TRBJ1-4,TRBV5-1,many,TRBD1,CASSLETGGNEKLFF,TGCGCCAGCAGCTTGGAGACAGGGGGCAATGAAAAACTGTTTTTT
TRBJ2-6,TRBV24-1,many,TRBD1,CATSRTGDGANVLTF,TGTGCCACCAGTAGAACAGGGGATGGGGCCAACGTCCTGACTTTC
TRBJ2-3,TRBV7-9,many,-,CASSLEWGSVEADTQYF,TGTGCCAGCAGCTTAGAGTGGGGTAGCGTTGAGGCAGATACGCAGTATTTT
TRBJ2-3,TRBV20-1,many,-,CSASPPGTDTQYF,TGCAGTGCTAGTCCCCCAGGCACAGATACGCAGTATTTT
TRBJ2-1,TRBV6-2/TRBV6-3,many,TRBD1,CASSYSPPGQGLDEQFF,TGTGCCAGCAGTTACTCCCCTCCGGGACAGGGGCTTGATGAGCAGTTCTTC
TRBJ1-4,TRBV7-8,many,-,CASSLGQMNEKLFF,TGTGCCAGCAGCTTAGGACAGATGAATGAAAAACTGTTTTTT
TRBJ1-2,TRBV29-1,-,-,CSVVSWSHNYGYTF,TGCAGCGTTGTGTCATGGTCCCACAACTATGGCTACACCTTC
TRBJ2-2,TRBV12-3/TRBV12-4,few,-,CASSSGPYVNTGELFF,TGTGCCAGCAGTAGCGGGCCGTACGTAAACACCGGGGAGCTGTTTTTT
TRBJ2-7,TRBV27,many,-,CASSLSGIYEQYF,TGTGCCAGCAGTTTATCAGGGATCTACGAGCAGTACTTC
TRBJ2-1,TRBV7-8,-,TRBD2,CASSLGLAGGSTYNEQFF,TGTGCCAGCAGCTTAGGACTAGCGGGAGGGTCAACCTACAATGAGCAGTTCTTC
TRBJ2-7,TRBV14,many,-,CASSHGYEQYF,TGTGCCAGCAGCCACGGCTACGAGCAGTACTTC
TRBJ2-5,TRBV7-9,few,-,CASTQSRLGARETQYF,TGTGCCAGCACCCAATCTAGACTAGGGGCCCGGGAGACCCAGTACTTC
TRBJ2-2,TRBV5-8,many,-,CASSFPATNTGELFF,TGTGCCAGCAGCTTTCCGGCGACGAACACCGGGGAGCTGTTTTTT
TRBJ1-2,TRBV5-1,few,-,CASSLGPRVGYTF,TGCGCCAGCAGCTTGGGACCCAGAGTTGGCTACACCTTC
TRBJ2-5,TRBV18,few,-,CASSPFGTQETQYF,TGTGCCAGCTCACCATTTGGGACTCAAGAGACCCAGTACTTC
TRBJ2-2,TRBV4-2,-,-,CASSQDRSALAQRTGELFF,TGTGCCAGCAGCCAAGATAGGAGCGCGCTAGCCCAGAGAACCGGGGAGCTGTTTTTT
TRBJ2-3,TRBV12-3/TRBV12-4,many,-,CASSRIHHSSTDTQYF,TGTGCCAGCAGTCGCATCCATCACTCTAGCACAGATACGCAGTATTTT
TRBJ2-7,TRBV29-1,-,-,CSVAGWDPYEQYF,TGCAGCGTCGCGGGGTGGGACCCCTACGAGCAGTACTTC
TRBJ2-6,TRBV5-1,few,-,CASSSFRGVGANVLTF,TGCGCCAGCAGCTCATTCAGGGGAGTTGGGGCCAACGTCCTGACTTTC
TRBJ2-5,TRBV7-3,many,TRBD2,CASSTRTSGDEETQYF,TGTGCCAGCAGCACCCGGACTAGCGGGGATGAAGAGACCCAGTACTTC
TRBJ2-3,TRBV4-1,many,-,CASSQPWDTDTQYF,TGCGCCAGCAGCCAACCCTGGGACACAGATACGCAGTATTTT
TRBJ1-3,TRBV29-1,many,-,CSVEIGAGNTIYF,TGCAGCGTTGAAATAGGGGCTGGAAACACCATATATTTT
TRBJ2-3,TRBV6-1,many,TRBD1,CASRPGQGDTDTQYF,TGTGCCAGCAGGCCTGGACAGGGGGACACAGATACGCAGTATTTT
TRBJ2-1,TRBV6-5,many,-,CASSPSGRDRARNEQFF,TGTGCCAGCAGTCCGTCGGGTAGGGACCGGGCGCGGAATGAGCAGTTCTTC
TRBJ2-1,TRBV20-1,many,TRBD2,CSATLADSSYNEQFF,TGCAGTGCGACCCTAGCGGATAGCTCCTACAATGAGCAGTTCTTC
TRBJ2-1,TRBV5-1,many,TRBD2,CASSFRADKLAGGPNEQFF,TGCGCCAGCAGCTTTAGGGCGGACAAGCTAGCGGGGGGTCCTAATGAGCAGTTCTTC
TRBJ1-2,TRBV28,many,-,CASSWMNYGYTF,TGTGCCAGCAGTTGGATGAACTATGGCTACACCTTC
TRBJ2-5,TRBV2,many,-,CASSEWMLRETQYF,TGTGCCAGCAGTGAGTGGATGTTGAGGGAGACCCAGTACTTC
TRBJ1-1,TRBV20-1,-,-,CSARDPLQGDSEAFF,TGCAGTGCTAGAGATCCATTACAGGGAGACTCTGAAGCTTTCTTT
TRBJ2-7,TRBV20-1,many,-,CSARDPRDIEQYF,TGCAGTGCTAGAGACCCCCGCGATATTGAGCAGTACTTC
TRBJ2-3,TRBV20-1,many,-,CSASNFQRNSDTQYF,TGCAGTGCTAGTAATTTTCAGAGGAATTCAGATACGCAGTATTTT